The following is a T cell receptor (beta chain) sequence with its context. What it recognizes is unknown. PCR employed 60 Vbeta and 13 Jbeta primers. As processed by the authors: Tens of millions of unique TCR beta chains, roughly 10 million shared, were counted in a later analysis. The method was immunoSEQ multiplex PCR; TCRdb's version includes in-frame clones alone and lacks a portion of them. That table is the source of V, J and clone size, and D and trimming were worked out from the DNA. The sample holds 130,000 or so clones, under 85% seen once. This sample is drawn from a study of cytomegalovirus exposure and HLA in healthy donors. Study-level results: For presence/absence analyses, sequencing depth was assumed to be roughly uniform across donors. Apart from CMV serostatus, no immune exposure information was available.

The CDR3 loop spans 14 amino acids. V lost 2 bases and J 6 bases, leaving 11 bases between the germline ends. Germline V gene lookup returns CDR1 SGHAT and CDR2 FQDESV (reference sequence). The receptor was derived from a man aged 18-30 years in good health and CMV-seropositive. Sequenced sample: PBMCs. The rearrangement uses TRBV11-1 and TRBJ2-1; possibly TRBD1 for D (5 bases). CDR3: CASSLMQGSNEQFF. CDR3 in DNA: TGTGCCAGCAGCTTAATGCAGGGAAGCAATGAGCAGTTCTTC.